Sequencing of this TCR beta chain was carried out in a study of naive and memory T cell subsets. Points from the study as a whole: From naive to CM, EM and EMRA, diversity decreased and Gini increased.

V dropped 9 bases and J dropped 6; count of bases not matched to a gene: 14. This CDR3 region has 14 residues. Germline values: CDR1 SGHTA, CDR2 FQGNSA. This clonotype was counted at least ten times. Its antigen is not known. CD4 T cells were positively selected, then CD8 T cells from the CD4-negative fraction. Cells stained for CD3, CD4, CD8, CD45RA, CD27 and viability were sorted into four CD45RA/CD27 subsets. An equimolar mix of two oligonucleotides served as the beta constant-region primer for TRBC1 and TRBC2. Nested alpha and beta constant-region primers with the SP2 primer drove four PCR rounds on ligated cDNA. TCRdb re-derived calls from the UMI-ligation and nested PCR reads in MiXCR, one entry per CDR3 protein. The top ten hold 1.5% to 2% of the sample, which has tens of thousands of distinct CDR3 sequences, 5.5% to 8.5% seen once.

The sample was central memory CD4+ T cells from blood. This chain uses TRBV7-2 with TRBJ2-7; TRBD1 agrees at 7 bases. This TCR derives from a human donor in good health. CDR3: CASIIGTGAGEQYF. The CDR3 DNA reads as TGTGCCAGTATCATTGGAACAGGGGCCGGCGAGCAGTACTTC.